These T cell receptor beta chains were read from a single sample in a study of post-analysis software for immune sequencing data. Each CDR3 protein gets one entry after TCRdb re-called the PCR reads with MiXCR. This table has approximately 690,000 distinct CDR3 sequences, approximately 59% appearing once. The sequenced material came from blood. These receptors were obtained from a girl aged 2 to 9 with multiple sclerosis. Both conserved end residues are part of each CDR3. D genes are given only for firm matches. Expanded clones are given a class, and other clones once, few, many or no size at all.

j_gene	abundance	v_gene	d_gene	CDR3nt	CDR3aa
TRBJ2-5	.	TRBV12-3/TRBV12-4	TRBD2	TGTGCCAGCAGTTTACTAGCGGGATTGAGGGAGACCCAGTACTTC	CASSLLAGLRETQYF
TRBJ1-2	few	TRBV10-3	.	TGTGCCATCAGTGAATTTGGAGGTCACCAGGGAGGCCATGGCTACACCTTC	CAISEFGGHQGGHGYTF
TRBJ1-2	.	TRBV11-2	.	TGTGCCAGCAGCTTGACGCAGGGACCATATGGCTACACCTTC	CASSLTQGPYGYTF
TRBJ2-1	few	TRBV27	TRBD2	TGTGCCAGCAGTCCCCCAGAGCGGGGGGTTAATGAGCAGTTCTTC	CASSPPERGVNEQFF
TRBJ2-3	once	TRBV20-1	TRBD2	TGCAGTGCTAGTGTCACTAGCGACGCAGATACGCAGTATTTT	CSASVTSDADTQYF
TRBJ1-2	.	TRBV20-1	.	TGCAGTGCTACCCGACAGGCCTCTAACTATGGCTACACCTTC	CSATRQASNYGYTF
TRBJ1-6	few	TRBV7-9	TRBD1	TGTGCCAGCAGCCCTCGACAGGGACCCAATTCACCCCTCCACTTT	CASSPRQGPNSPLHF
TRBJ1-4	.	TRBV5-1	.	TGCGCCAGCAGCTCGGGCTTGGGGACTAATGAAAAACTGTTTTTT	CASSSGLGTNEKLFF
TRBJ2-3	.	TRBV30	TRBD2	TGTGCCTGGAGGGAGCGGGGCTACACAGATACGCAGTATTTT	CAWRERGYTDTQYF
TRBJ2-7	.	TRBV20-1	TRBD1	TGCAGTGCTAGAAGGGGGCCGGGGAGCTACGAGCAGTACTTC	CSARRGPGSYEQYF
TRBJ2-5	.	TRBV29-1	.	TGCAGCGTTGGGGGGCTGATGGAGACCCAGTACTTC	CSVGGLMETQYF
TRBJ1-6	.	TRBV4-3	.	TGCGCCAGCAGCCAAGAGTCAGGGGTAAATTCACCCCTCCACTTT	CASSQESGVNSPLHF
TRBJ2-3	once	TRBV7-9	.	TGTGCCAGCAGCACCCATCACGGGACTCGCACAGATACGCAGTATTTT	CASSTHHGTRTDTQYF
TRBJ2-3	.	TRBV6-6	.	TGTGCCAGCAGTTATTCCGAAGCTGGGGGCCCAGATACGCAGTATTTT	CASSYSEAGGPDTQYF
TRBJ2-1	.	TRBV12-3/TRBV12-4	TRBD2	TGTGCCAGCAGCCCTCGTAGCGGGGGGTACAATGAGCAGTTCTTC	CASSPRSGGYNEQFF
TRBJ2-5	few	TRBV28	.	TGTGCCAGCAGCATGGGATCGTACCAAGAGACCCAGTACTTC	CASSMGSYQETQYF
TRBJ2-1	.	TRBV21-1	.	TGTGCCAGCAGCAGGGGAGGCAGGGCGGGTGAGCAGTTCTTC	CASSRGGRAGEQFF
TRBJ2-3	.	TRBV29-1	.	TGCAGCGTTGCTTCGCCTTTTCGCACAGATACGCAGTATTTT	CSVASPFRTDTQYF
TRBJ2-5	.	TRBV11-2	.	TGTGCCAGCAGCTCTCCAAGGGACAAGGAGACCCAGTACTTC	CASSSPRDKETQYF